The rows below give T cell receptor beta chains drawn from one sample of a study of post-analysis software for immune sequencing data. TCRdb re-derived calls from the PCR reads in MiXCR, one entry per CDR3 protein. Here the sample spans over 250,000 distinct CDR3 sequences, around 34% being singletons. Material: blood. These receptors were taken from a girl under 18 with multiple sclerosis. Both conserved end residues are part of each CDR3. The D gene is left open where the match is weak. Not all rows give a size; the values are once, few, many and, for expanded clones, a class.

CDR3 DNA: TGCGCCAGCAGCTGGTTAGTGGGCGCAGATACGCAGTATTTT
CDR3 protein: CASSWLVGADTQYF
D gene: .
clone size: .
V gene: TRBV5-1
J gene: TRBJ2-3

CDR3 DNA: TGTGCCAGCAGCTTGGGGGAGCTTAGGCGTTCGAGTGACTATGGCTACACCTTC
CDR3 protein: CASSLGELRRSSDYGYTF
D gene: .
clone size: many
V gene: TRBV5-6
J gene: TRBJ1-2

CDR3 DNA: TGCAGTGCTAGAGATCTAGCGGGAGGGCCGGATACGCAGTATTTT
CDR3 protein: CSARDLAGGPDTQYF
D gene: TRBD2
clone size: few
V gene: TRBV20-1
J gene: TRBJ2-3

CDR3 DNA: TGCAGCGTTGTTAAGGGGGGAGTGAATGGCTACACCTTC
CDR3 protein: CSVVKGGVNGYTF
D gene: .
clone size: many
V gene: TRBV29-1
J gene: TRBJ1-2

CDR3 DNA: TGTGCCAGCAGCTTACAGGGCCTTAATTCACCCCTCCACTTT
CDR3 protein: CASSLQGLNSPLHF
D gene: .
clone size: many
V gene: TRBV7-9
J gene: TRBJ1-6

CDR3 DNA: TGTGCCAGCAGCCTGGAAGGGGGGTACCAAGAGACCCAGTACTTC
CDR3 protein: CASSLEGGYQETQYF
D gene: .
clone size: many
V gene: TRBV5-5
J gene: TRBJ2-5

CDR3 DNA: TGTGCCAGCAGCTCCGCCGTCGCTGAAGCTTTCTTT
CDR3 protein: CASSSAVAEAFF
D gene: .
clone size: .
V gene: TRBV7-9
J gene: TRBJ1-1

CDR3 DNA: TGTGCCAGCCGGGGACTTAGCACAGATACGCAGTATTTT
CDR3 protein: CASRGLSTDTQYF
D gene: .
clone size: once
V gene: TRBV12-3/TRBV12-4
J gene: TRBJ2-3

CDR3 DNA: TGCGCCAGCAGCGCCCGGGACAGGGGACCTAATGAAAAACTGTTTTTT
CDR3 protein: CASSARDRGPNEKLFF
D gene: TRBD1
clone size: .
V gene: TRBV4-3
J gene: TRBJ1-4

CDR3 DNA: TGTGCCAGCAGTTCACGAGTATTCCAAGAGACCCAGTACTTC
CDR3 protein: CASSSRVFQETQYF
D gene: .
clone size: .
V gene: TRBV12-3/TRBV12-4
J gene: TRBJ2-5

CDR3 DNA: TGCAGTGCTAACAGTGACAAACAAGAGACCCAGTACTTC
CDR3 protein: CSANSDKQETQYF
D gene: .
clone size: .
V gene: TRBV20-1
J gene: TRBJ2-5

CDR3 DNA: TGTGCCAGCAGCCAAGATAGCTACTGGAGCGGAAATACAGATACGCAGTATTTT
CDR3 protein: CASSQDSYWSGNTDTQYF
D gene: .
clone size: many
V gene: TRBV3-1
J gene: TRBJ2-3

CDR3 DNA: TGTGCCAGCAGACAGACAGATACGCAGTATTTT
CDR3 protein: CASRQTDTQYF
D gene: .
clone size: many
V gene: TRBV6-5
J gene: TRBJ2-3

CDR3 DNA: TGTGCCAGCAGTGCCGGGTCGAGCATGGAGACCCAGTACTTC
CDR3 protein: CASSAGSSMETQYF
D gene: .
clone size: many
V gene: TRBV2
J gene: TRBJ2-5

CDR3 DNA: TGTGCCAGCAGCGTCAACAGGGGTATAAAGTATGGTGGCTACACCTTC
CDR3 protein: CASSVNRGIKYGGYTF
D gene: TRBD1
clone size: .
V gene: TRBV13
J gene: TRBJ1-2

CDR3 DNA: TGTGCCAGCACCAGGGGGTCGATTGAAAAACTGTTTTTT
CDR3 protein: CASTRGSIEKLFF
D gene: TRBD1
clone size: .
V gene: TRBV25-1
J gene: TRBJ1-4

CDR3 DNA: TGTGCCACCAGTGATCCATCGAGGGAGTCTGGAAACACCATATATTTT
CDR3 protein: CATSDPSRESGNTIYF
D gene: .
clone size: few
V gene: TRBV24-1
J gene: TRBJ1-3

CDR3 DNA: TGTGCCTGCAGTGTAGCGGGAGAACCCGATGAGCAGTTCTTC
CDR3 protein: CACSVAGEPDEQFF
D gene: TRBD2
clone size: few
V gene: TRBV25-1
J gene: TRBJ2-1

CDR3 DNA: TGCAGCGTTGGAGGGACAGGGCGGGAGCAGTACTTC
CDR3 protein: CSVGGTGREQYF
D gene: TRBD1
clone size: .
V gene: TRBV29-1
J gene: TRBJ2-7

CDR3 DNA: TGTGCCAGCAGCAAAGTGGATGATACCCCAGATGAGCAGTTCTTC
CDR3 protein: CASSKVDDTPDEQFF
D gene: .
clone size: many
V gene: TRBV21-1
J gene: TRBJ2-1

CDR3 DNA: TGCAGCGCCACCGGGCTAGCGGGGGGAGCAGATACGCAGTATTTT
CDR3 protein: CSATGLAGGADTQYF
D gene: TRBD2
clone size: many
V gene: TRBV20-1
J gene: TRBJ2-3

CDR3 DNA: TGTGCCAGCAGGCCGGGACTAGCGGGCACAGATACGCAGTATTTT
CDR3 protein: CASRPGLAGTDTQYF
D gene: TRBD2
clone size: many
V gene: TRBV12-3/TRBV12-4
J gene: TRBJ2-3